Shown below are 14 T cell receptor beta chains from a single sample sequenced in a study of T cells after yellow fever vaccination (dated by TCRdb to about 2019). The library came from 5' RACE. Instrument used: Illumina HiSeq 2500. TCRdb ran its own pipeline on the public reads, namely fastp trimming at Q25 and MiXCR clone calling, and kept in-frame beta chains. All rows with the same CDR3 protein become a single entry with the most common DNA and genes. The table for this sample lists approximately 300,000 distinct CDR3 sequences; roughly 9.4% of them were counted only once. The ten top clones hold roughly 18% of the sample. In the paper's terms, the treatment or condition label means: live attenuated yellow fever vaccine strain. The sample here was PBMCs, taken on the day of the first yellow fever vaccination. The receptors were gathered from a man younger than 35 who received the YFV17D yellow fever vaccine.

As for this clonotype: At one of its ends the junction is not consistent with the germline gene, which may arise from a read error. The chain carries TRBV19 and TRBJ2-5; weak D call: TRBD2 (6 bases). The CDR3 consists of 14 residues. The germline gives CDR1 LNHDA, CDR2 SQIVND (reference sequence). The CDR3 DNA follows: TGTGCCAGTAGTATAGGTGGACTAAAAGAGACCCCGTACTTC. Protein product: CASSIGGLKETPYF.

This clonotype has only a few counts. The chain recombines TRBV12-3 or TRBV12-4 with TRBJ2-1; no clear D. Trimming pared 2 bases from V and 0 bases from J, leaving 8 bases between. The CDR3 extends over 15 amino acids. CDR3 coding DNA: TGTGCCAGCAGTTTATTCGCTAGCTCCTACAATGAGCAGTTCTTC. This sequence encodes CASSLFASSYNEQFF.

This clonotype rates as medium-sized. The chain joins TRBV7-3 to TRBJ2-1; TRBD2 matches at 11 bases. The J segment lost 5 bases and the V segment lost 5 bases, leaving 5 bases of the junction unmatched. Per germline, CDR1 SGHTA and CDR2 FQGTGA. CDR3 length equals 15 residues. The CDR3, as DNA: TGTGCCAGCAGCGTTGGACTAGCGGGTAACAATGAGCAGTTCTTC. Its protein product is CASSVGLAGNNEQFF.

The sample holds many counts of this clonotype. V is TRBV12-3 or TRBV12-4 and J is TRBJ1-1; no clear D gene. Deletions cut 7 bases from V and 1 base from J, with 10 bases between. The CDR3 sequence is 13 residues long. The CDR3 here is CASTLQGNTEAFF. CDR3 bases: TGTGCCAGCACCTTGCAAGGGAACACTGAAGCTTTCTTT.

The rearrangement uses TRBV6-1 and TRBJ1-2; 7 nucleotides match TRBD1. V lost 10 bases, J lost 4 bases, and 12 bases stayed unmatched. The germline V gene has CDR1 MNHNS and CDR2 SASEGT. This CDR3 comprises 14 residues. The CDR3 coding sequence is TGTGCCACCGGACAGGTGGGGGTTACCTATGGCTACACCTTC. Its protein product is CATGQVGVTYGYTF.

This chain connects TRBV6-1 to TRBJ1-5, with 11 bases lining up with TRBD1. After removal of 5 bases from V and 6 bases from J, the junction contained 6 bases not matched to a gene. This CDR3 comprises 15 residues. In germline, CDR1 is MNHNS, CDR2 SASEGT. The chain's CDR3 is CASSKGTGGIQPQHF. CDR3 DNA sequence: TGTGCCAGCAGTAAAGGGACAGGGGGTATTCAGCCCCAGCATTTT.

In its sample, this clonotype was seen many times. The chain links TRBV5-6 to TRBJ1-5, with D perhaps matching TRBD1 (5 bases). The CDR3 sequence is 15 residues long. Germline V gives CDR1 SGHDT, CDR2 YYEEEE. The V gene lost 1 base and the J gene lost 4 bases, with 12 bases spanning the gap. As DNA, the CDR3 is TGTGCCAGCAGCTTGACGGGGAAGGGGAATCAGCCCCAGCATTTT. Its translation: CASSLTGKGNQPQHF.

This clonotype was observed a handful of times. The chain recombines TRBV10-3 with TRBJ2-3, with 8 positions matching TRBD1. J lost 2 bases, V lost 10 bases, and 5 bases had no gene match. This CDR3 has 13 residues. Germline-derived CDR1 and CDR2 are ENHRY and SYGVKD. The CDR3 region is CATRQGITDTQYF. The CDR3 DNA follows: TGTGCCACACGACAGGGGATCACAGATACGCAGTATTTT.

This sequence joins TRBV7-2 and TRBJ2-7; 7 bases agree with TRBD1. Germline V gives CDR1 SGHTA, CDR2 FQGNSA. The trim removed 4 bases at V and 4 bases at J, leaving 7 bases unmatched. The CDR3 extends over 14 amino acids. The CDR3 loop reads CASSWRQGWYEQYV. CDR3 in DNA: TGTGCCAGCAGCTGGAGACAGGGATGGTACGAGCAGTACGTC.

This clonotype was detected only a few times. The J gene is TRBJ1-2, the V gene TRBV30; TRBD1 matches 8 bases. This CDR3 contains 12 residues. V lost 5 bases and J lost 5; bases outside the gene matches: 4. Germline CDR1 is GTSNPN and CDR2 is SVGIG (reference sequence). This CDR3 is CAWDRGHYGYTF. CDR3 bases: TGTGCCTGGGACAGGGGTCATTATGGCTACACCTTC.

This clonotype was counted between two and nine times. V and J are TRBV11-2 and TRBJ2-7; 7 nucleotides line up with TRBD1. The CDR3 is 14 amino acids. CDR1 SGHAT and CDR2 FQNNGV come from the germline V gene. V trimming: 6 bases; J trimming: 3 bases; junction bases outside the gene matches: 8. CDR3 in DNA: TGTGCCAGCAGTTTTGCCCAGGGGGACTACGAGCAGTACGTC. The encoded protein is CASSFAQGDYEQYV.

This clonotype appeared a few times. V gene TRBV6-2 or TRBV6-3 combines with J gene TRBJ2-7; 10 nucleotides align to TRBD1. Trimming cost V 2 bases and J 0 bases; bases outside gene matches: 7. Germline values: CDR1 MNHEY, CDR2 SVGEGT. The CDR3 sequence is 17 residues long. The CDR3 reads CASSYHRDRGVSYEQYF. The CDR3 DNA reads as TGTGCCAGCAGTTACCACAGGGACAGGGGCGTCTCCTACGAGCAGTACTTC.

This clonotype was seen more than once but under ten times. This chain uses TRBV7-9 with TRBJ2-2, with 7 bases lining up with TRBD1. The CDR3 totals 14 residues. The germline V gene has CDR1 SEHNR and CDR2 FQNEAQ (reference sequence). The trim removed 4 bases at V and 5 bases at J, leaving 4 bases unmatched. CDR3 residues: CASSSRQGTGELFF. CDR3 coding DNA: TGTGCCAGCAGCTCTAGACAGGGAACCGGGGAGCTGTTTTTT.

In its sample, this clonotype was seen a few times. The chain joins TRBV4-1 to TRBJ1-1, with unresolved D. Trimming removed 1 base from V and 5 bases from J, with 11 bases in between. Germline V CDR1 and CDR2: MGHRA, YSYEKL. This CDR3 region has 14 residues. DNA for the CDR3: TGCGCCAGCAGCCAAGTCCAGGATGGGACTGAAGCTTTCTTT. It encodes CASSQVQDGTEAFF.